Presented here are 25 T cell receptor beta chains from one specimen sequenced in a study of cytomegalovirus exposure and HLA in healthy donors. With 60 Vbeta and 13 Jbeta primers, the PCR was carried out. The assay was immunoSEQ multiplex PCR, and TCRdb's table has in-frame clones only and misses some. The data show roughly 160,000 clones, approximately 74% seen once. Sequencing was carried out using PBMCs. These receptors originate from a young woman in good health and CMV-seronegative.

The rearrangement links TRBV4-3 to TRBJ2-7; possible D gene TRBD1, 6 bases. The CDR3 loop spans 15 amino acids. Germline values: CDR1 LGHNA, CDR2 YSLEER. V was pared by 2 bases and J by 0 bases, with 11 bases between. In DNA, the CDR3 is TGCGCCAGCAGCCAATTAGGGGGTCTCTCCTACGAGCAGTACTTC. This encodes CASSQLGGLSYEQYF.

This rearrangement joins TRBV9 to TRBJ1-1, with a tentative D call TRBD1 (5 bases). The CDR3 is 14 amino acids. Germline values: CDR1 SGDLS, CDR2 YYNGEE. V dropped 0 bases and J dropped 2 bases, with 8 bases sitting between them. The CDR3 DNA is TGTGCCAGCAGCGTAGCGACAGCTAACACTGAAGCTTTCTTT. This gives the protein CASSVATANTEAFF.

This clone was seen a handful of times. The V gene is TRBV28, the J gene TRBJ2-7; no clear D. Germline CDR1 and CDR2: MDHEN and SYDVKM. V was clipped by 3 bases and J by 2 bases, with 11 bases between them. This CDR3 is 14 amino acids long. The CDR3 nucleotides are TGTGCCAGCAGTTTTCGTCCAGCGACCTACGAGCAGTACTTC. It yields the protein CASSFRPATYEQYF.

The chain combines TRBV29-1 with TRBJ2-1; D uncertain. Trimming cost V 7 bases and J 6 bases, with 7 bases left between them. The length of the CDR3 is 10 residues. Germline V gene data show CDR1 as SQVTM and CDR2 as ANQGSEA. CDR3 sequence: CSAFSNEQFF. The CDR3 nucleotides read TGCAGCGCCTTCAGCAATGAGCAGTTCTTC.

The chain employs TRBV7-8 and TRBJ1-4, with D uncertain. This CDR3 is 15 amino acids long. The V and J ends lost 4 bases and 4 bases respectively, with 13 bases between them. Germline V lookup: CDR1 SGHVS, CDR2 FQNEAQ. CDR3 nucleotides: TGTGCCAGCAGCTCCACCGGACTTAATAATGAAAAACTGTTTTTT. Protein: CASSSTGLNNEKLFF. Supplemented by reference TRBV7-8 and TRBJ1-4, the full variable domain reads GAGVSQSPRYKVAKRGQDVALRCDPISGHVSLFWYQQALGQGPEFLTYFQNEAQLDKSGLPSDRFFAERPEGSVSTLKIQRTQQEDSAVYLCASSSTGLNNEKLFFGSGTQLSVL.

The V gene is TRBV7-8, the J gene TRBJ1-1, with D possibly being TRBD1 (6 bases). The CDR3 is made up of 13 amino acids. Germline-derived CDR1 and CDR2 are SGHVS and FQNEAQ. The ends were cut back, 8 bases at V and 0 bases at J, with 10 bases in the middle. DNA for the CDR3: TGTGCCAGCGGGACACCGATGAACACTGAAGCTTTCTTT. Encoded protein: CASGTPMNTEAFF. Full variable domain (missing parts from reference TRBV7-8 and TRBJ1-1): GAGVSQSPRYKVAKRGQDVALRCDPISGHVSLFWYQQALGQGPEFLTYFQNEAQLDKSGLPSDRFFAERPEGSVSTLKIQRTQQEDSAVYLCASGTPMNTEAFFGQGTRLTVV.

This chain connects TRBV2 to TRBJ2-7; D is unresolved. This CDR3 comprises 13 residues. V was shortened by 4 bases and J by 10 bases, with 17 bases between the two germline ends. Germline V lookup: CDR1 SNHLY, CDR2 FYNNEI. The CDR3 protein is CASSVTENVAQYF. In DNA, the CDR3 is TGTGCCAGCAGTGTAACGGAGAACGTGGCTCAGTACTTC.

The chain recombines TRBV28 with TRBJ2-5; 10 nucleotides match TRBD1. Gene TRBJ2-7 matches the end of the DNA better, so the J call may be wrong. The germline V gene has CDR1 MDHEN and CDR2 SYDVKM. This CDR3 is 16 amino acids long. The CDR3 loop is CASSTVPGQGPYEQYF. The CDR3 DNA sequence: TGTGCCAGCAGCACCGTACCGGGACAGGGGCCCTACGAGCAGTACTTC.

In nucleotides, the CDR3 is TGTGCCAGCAGCAAAGGGGATGGGGGCCCCTACAATGAGCAGTTCTTC. It codes for CASSKGDGGPYNEQFF. This chain joins TRBV7-9 and TRBJ2-1, with D maybe TRBD1 (6 bases). The CDR3 has 16 residues. The V gene's germline CDR1 is SEHNR and CDR2 FQNEAQ (reference sequence). V was cut by 5 bases and J by 2 bases, with 16 bases left in between.

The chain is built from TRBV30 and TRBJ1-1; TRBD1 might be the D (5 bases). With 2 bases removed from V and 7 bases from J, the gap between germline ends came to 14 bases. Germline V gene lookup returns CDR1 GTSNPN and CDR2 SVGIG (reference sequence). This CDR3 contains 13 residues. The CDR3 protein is CAWSLGGWNEAFF. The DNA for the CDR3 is TGTGCCTGGAGTCTGGGGGGGTGGAATGAAGCTTTCTTT.

The CDR3 spells CASRRGLAVYEQYF. Written as DNA, the CDR3 is TGTGCCAGCAGGCGGGGACTAGCGGTCTACGAGCAGTACTTC. The chain is built from TRBV6-1 and TRBJ2-7, with 11 bases matching TRBD2. This CDR3 is 14 amino acids long. In germline, CDR1 is MNHNS, CDR2 SASEGT. V trimming: 6 bases; J trimming: 3 bases; junction bases outside the gene matches: 4.

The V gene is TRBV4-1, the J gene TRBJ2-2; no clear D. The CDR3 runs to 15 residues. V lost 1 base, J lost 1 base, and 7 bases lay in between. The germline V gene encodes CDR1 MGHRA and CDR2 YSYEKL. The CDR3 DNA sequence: TGCGCCAGCAGCCAAGCAGTGATGAACACCGGGGAGCTGTTTTTT. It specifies CASSQAVMNTGELFF.

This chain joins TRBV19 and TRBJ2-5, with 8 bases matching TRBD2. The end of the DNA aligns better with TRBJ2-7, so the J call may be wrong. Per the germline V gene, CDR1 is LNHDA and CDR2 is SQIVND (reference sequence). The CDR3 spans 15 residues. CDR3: CASSAYAGGRYEQYF. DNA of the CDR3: TGTGCCAGTAGTGCTTATGCGGGGGGCCGGTACGAGCAGTACTTC.

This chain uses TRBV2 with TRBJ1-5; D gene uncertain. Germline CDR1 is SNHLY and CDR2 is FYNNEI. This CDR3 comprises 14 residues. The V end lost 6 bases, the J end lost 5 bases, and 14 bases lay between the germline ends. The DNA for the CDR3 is TGTGCCAGCAGACGCCTCGGCGGGGATCAGCCCCAGCATTTT. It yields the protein CASRRLGGDQPQHF.

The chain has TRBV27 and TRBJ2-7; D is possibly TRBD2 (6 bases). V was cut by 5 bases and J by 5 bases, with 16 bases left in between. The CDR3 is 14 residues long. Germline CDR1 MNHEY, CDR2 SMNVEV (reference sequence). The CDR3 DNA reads TGTGCCAGCAGTCTCAGACTAGAAAGTAACGAGCAGTACTTC. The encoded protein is CASSLRLESNEQYF.

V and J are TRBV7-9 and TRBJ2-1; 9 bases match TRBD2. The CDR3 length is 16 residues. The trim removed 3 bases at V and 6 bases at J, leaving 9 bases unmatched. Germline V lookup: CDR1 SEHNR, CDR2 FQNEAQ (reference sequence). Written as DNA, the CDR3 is TGTGCCAGCAGCTTTTCTAGCGGGATTGGGGTCAATGAGCAGTTCTTC. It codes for CASSFSSGIGVNEQFF.

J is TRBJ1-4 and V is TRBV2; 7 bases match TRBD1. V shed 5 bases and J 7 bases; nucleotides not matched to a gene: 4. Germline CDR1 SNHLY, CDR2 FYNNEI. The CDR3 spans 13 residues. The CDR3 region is CASSRGTAEKLFF. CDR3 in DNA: TGTGCCAGCAGTCGGGGGACAGCTGAAAAACTGTTTTTT.

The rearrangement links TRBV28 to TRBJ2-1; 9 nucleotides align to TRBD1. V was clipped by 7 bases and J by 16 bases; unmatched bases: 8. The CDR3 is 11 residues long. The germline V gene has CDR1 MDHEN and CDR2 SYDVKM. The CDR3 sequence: CASTRWGQGFF. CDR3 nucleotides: TGTGCCAGCACCCGGTGGGGACAGGGATTCTTC.

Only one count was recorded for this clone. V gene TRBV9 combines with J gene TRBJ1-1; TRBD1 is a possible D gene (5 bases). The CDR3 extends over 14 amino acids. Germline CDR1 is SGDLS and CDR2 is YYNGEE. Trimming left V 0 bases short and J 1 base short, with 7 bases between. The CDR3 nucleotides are TGTGCCAGCAGCGTAGCTACAGGGAACACTGAAGCTTTCTTT. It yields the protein CASSVATGNTEAFF.

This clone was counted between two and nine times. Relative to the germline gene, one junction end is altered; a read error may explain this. The CDR3 spells CASSQGVLYRANQF. CDR3 DNA sequence: TGTGCCAGCAGCCAAGGTGTATTATACAGGGCGAACCAATTT. The V call is TRBV4-2, the J call TRBJ1-1; D is perhaps TRBD1 (6 bases). The CDR3 runs to 14 residues. The germline gives CDR1 LGHNA, CDR2 YNFKEQ.

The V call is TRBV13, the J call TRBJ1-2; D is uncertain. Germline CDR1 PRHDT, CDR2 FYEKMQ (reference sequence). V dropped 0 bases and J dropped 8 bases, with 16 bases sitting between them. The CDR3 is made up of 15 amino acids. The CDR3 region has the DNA TGTGCCAGCAGCTTAGGGCCAGGTCCTTCCTTGGGCTACACCTTC. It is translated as CASSLGPGPSLGYTF.

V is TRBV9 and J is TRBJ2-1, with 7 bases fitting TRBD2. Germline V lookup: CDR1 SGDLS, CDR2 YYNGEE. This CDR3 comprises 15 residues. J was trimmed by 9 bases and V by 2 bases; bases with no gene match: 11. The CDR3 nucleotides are TGTGCCAGCAGCGTTGGGCGGGAGCCTCCCAGTGAGCAGTTCTTC. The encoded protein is CASSVGREPPSEQFF.

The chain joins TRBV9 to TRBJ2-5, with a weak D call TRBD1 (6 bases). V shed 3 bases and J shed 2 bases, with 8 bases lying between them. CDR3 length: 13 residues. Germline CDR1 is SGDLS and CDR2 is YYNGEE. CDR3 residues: CASSEGGQETQYF. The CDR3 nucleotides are TGTGCCAGCAGCGAAGGGGGTCAAGAGACCCAGTACTTC.

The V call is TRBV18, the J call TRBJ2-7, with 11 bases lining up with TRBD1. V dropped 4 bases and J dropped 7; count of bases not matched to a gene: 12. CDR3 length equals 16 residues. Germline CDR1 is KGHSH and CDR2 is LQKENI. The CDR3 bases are TGTGCCAGCTCACTACTCACCCCGGGACAGGGGGGGGAGCAGTACTTC. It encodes CASSLLTPGQGGEQYF.

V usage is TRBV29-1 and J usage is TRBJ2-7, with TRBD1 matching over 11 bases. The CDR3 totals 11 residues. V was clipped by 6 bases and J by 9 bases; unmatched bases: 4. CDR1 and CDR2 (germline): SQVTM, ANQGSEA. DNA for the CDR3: TGCAGCGTCACGGGACAGGGGGTGCAGTACTTC. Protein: CSVTGQGVQYF.